This is a list of T cell receptor beta chains from one sample in a study of blood T cell repertoires in COVID-19. Using immunoSEQ multiplex PCR, the repertoire was profiled, and TCRdb retains in-frame clones only, with some absent. The sample yields 200,000 or so clones, under 90% seen once. Sample: peripheral blood. The receptor set was obtained from a man aged 50 to 60 with acute or convalescent COVID-19. The CDR3 runs from the conserved cysteine through the conserved F or W. D genes are given only for firm matches. Rows may omit the clone size; those that give it use once, few, many or a size class.

v_call: TRBV6-1; j_call: TRBJ2-7; d_call: -; clone_size: -; cdr3_nt: TGTGCCAGCAGTGAAGCGGGGGGTGCAGGTATCCACGAGCAGTACTTC; cdr3_aa: CASSEAGGAGIHEQYF
v_call: TRBV7-9; j_call: TRBJ1-2; d_call: -; clone_size: -; cdr3_nt: TGTGCCAGCAGCTTGCAGGGATCTAACTATGGCTACACCTTC; cdr3_aa: CASSLQGSNYGYTF
v_call: TRBV18; j_call: TRBJ1-3; d_call: -; clone_size: -; cdr3_nt: TGTGCCAGCTCACCACCGAACGGGGGGGCCCAAAACACCATATATTTT; cdr3_aa: CASSPPNGGAQNTIYF
v_call: TRBV5-5; j_call: TRBJ2-7; d_call: -; clone_size: -; cdr3_nt: TGTGCCAGCAGCTTGGGACAGGTGAGCTCCTACGAGCAGTACTTC; cdr3_aa: CASSLGQVSSYEQYF
v_call: TRBV2; j_call: TRBJ2-1; d_call: TRBD2; clone_size: -; cdr3_nt: TGTGCCAGCAGTTCCTTAGCGGGGTACAATGAGCAGTTCTTC; cdr3_aa: CASSSLAGYNEQFF
v_call: TRBV11-2; j_call: TRBJ2-1; d_call: -; clone_size: -; cdr3_nt: TGTGCCAGCAGCTTAGAGAGGGTCGGGCACAATGAGCAGTTCTTC; cdr3_aa: CASSLERVGHNEQFF
v_call: TRBV20-1; j_call: TRBJ1-5; d_call: -; clone_size: -; cdr3_nt: TGCAGTGCTAGTTTACCAGGCAAATCGGGACAGCCCCAGCATTTT; cdr3_aa: CSASLPGKSGQPQHF
v_call: TRBV18; j_call: TRBJ1-6; d_call: -; clone_size: -; cdr3_nt: TGTGCCAGCTCACCAGAGGCAGTAGCCAATACACCCCTCCACTTT; cdr3_aa: CASSPEAVANTPLHF
v_call: TRBV4-2; j_call: TRBJ1-3; d_call: TRBD1; clone_size: few; cdr3_nt: TGTGCCAGCAGCCATCCCGGGACAGGGGTTGGAAACACCATATATTTT; cdr3_aa: CASSHPGTGVGNTIYF
v_call: TRBV9; j_call: TRBJ1-2; d_call: TRBD1; clone_size: -; cdr3_nt: TGTGCCAGCAGCGCCCTTTCACAGGGGGGAGTTGGCTACACCTTC; cdr3_aa: CASSALSQGGVGYTF
v_call: TRBV14; j_call: TRBJ1-1; d_call: TRBD1; clone_size: -; cdr3_nt: TGTGCCAGCAGCCAAGATTTGGGACAGGTGAACACTGAAGCTTTCTTT; cdr3_aa: CASSQDLGQVNTEAFF
v_call: TRBV16; j_call: TRBJ1-5; d_call: -; clone_size: few; cdr3_nt: TGTGCCAGCAGCCAATCGGCCAGGGGTATCAATCAGCCCCAGCATTTT; cdr3_aa: CASSQSARGINQPQHF
v_call: TRBV11-2; j_call: TRBJ2-7; d_call: TRBD1; clone_size: -; cdr3_nt: TGTGCCAGCAGCCCCTCGACGGGACAGGGTTACTACGAGCAGTACTTC; cdr3_aa: CASSPSTGQGYYEQYF
v_call: TRBV6-5; j_call: TRBJ1-2; d_call: -; clone_size: -; cdr3_nt: TGTGCCAGCAAGTCCAAGGGGGGCTACACCTTC; cdr3_aa: CASKSKGGYTF
v_call: TRBV19; j_call: TRBJ2-3; d_call: TRBD2; clone_size: -; cdr3_nt: TGTGCACAAAAAGTAGCGGGGATTACAGATACGCAGTATTTT; cdr3_aa: CAQKVAGITDTQYF
v_call: TRBV5-8; j_call: TRBJ2-1; d_call: TRBD2; clone_size: -; cdr3_nt: TGTGCCAGCAGCTCCGCCACACTATCTAGCGGGGGGGCCCGAAGCGAGCAGTTCTTC; cdr3_aa: CASSSATLSSGGARSEQFF
v_call: TRBV20-1; j_call: TRBJ1-1; d_call: -; clone_size: -; cdr3_nt: TGCAGTGCTAGTGGTGCGGTCCCCGTGAACACTGAAGCTTTCTTT; cdr3_aa: CSASGAVPVNTEAFF
v_call: TRBV18; j_call: TRBJ1-3; d_call: -; clone_size: -; cdr3_nt: TGTGCCAGCTCACCACCGGGCATCTCTGGAAACACCATATATTTT; cdr3_aa: CASSPPGISGNTIYF
v_call: TRBV2; j_call: TRBJ1-6; d_call: -; clone_size: -; cdr3_nt: TGTGCCAGCAGTGAAACAGGTGGAAATAATTCACCCCTCCACTTT; cdr3_aa: CASSETGGNNSPLHF
v_call: TRBV5-1; j_call: TRBJ1-4; d_call: TRBD1; clone_size: -; cdr3_nt: TGCGCCAGCAGCTTGGGGACAGGGCCGAATGAAAAACTGTTTTTT; cdr3_aa: CASSLGTGPNEKLFF
v_call: TRBV9; j_call: TRBJ1-6; d_call: TRBD1; clone_size: -; cdr3_nt: TGTGCCAGCAGCGTAGTGCGGGGACAGACCAATTCACCCCTCCACTTT; cdr3_aa: CASSVVRGQTNSPLHF
v_call: TRBV9; j_call: TRBJ1-2; d_call: -; clone_size: -; cdr3_nt: TGTGCCAGCAGCGTAGACCCGGGGAACTATGGCTACACCTTC; cdr3_aa: CASSVDPGNYGYTF
v_call: TRBV7-2; j_call: TRBJ2-5; d_call: -; clone_size: -; cdr3_nt: TGTGCCAGCAGCTTAGTGGGCACGAGACAAGAGACCCAGTACTTC; cdr3_aa: CASSLVGTRQETQYF
v_call: TRBV6-5; j_call: TRBJ2-7; d_call: TRBD1; clone_size: -; cdr3_nt: TGTGCCAGCAGGAGGGACAGACACTACGAGCAGTACTTC; cdr3_aa: CASRRDRHYEQYF
v_call: TRBV7-8; j_call: TRBJ2-5; d_call: TRBD2; clone_size: -; cdr3_nt: TGTGCCAGCAGCCCAACGCTTAGCGGGATCCTACAAGAGACCCAGTACTTC; cdr3_aa: CASSPTLSGILQETQYF
v_call: TRBV7-2; j_call: TRBJ2-1; d_call: TRBD2; clone_size: -; cdr3_nt: TGTGCCACCGCGGGGGGCAGCCTTACGGATGAGCAGTTCTTC; cdr3_aa: CATAGGSLTDEQFF
v_call: TRBV7-9; j_call: TRBJ2-7; d_call: TRBD1; clone_size: -; cdr3_nt: TGTGCCAGCAGCTTGGACAGGGCCTACGAGCAGTACTTC; cdr3_aa: CASSLDRAYEQYF
v_call: TRBV12-5; j_call: TRBJ1-6; d_call: TRBD1; clone_size: -; cdr3_nt: TGTGCTAGTGGTTTCGGACAGGCGGATTCACCCCTCCACTTT; cdr3_aa: CASGFGQADSPLHF
v_call: TRBV11-2; j_call: TRBJ1-2; d_call: TRBD1; clone_size: -; cdr3_nt: TGTGCCAGCAGCTTAGCGCCGGACAGGCCCGCTAACTATGGCTACACCTTC; cdr3_aa: CASSLAPDRPANYGYTF
v_call: TRBV7-9; j_call: TRBJ2-3; d_call: -; clone_size: -; cdr3_nt: TGTGCCAGCAGCTTATGGGGGGTCCGTACAGATACGCAGTATTTT; cdr3_aa: CASSLWGVRTDTQYF
v_call: TRBV5-6; j_call: TRBJ1-2; d_call: -; clone_size: once; cdr3_nt: TGTGCCAGCAGCTTGGTACGAGACAGCCTTAACTATGGCTACACCTTC; cdr3_aa: CASSLVRDSLNYGYTF
v_call: TRBV7-9; j_call: TRBJ1-1; d_call: -; clone_size: -; cdr3_nt: TGTGCCAGCAGCTTAAGGGGGACAACCAACACTGAAGCTTTCTTT; cdr3_aa: CASSLRGTTNTEAFF
v_call: TRBV4-2; j_call: TRBJ2-5; d_call: -; clone_size: -; cdr3_nt: TGTGCCAGCAGCCAACGGTTGGGGGCCGGTGAGACCCAGTACTTC; cdr3_aa: CASSQRLGAGETQYF
v_call: TRBV6-2/TRBV6-3; j_call: TRBJ2-2; d_call: -; clone_size: once; cdr3_nt: TGTGCCAGCAGTTACTTGCGGCAGATCACCGGGGAGCTGTTTTTT; cdr3_aa: CASSYLRQITGELFF
v_call: TRBV5-8; j_call: TRBJ2-7; d_call: -; clone_size: -; cdr3_nt: TGTGCCAGCAGCCGGGTGGAGGAGCAGTACTTC; cdr3_aa: CASSRVEEQYF
v_call: TRBV7-9; j_call: TRBJ2-2; d_call: TRBD1; clone_size: -; cdr3_nt: TGTGCCAGCAGCTTAGGGACAGGGGTCACCGGGGAGCTGTTTTTT; cdr3_aa: CASSLGTGVTGELFF
v_call: TRBV18; j_call: TRBJ1-2; d_call: -; clone_size: -; cdr3_nt: TGTGCCAGCCGTTCCGGGGGGCAGGACCCTAACTATGGCTACACCTTC; cdr3_aa: CASRSGGQDPNYGYTF
v_call: TRBV7-9; j_call: TRBJ1-2; d_call: -; clone_size: -; cdr3_nt: TGTGCCAGCAGCTCACCTAACAGCCCTTCTAACTATGGCTACACCTTC; cdr3_aa: CASSSPNSPSNYGYTF
v_call: TRBV11-3; j_call: TRBJ2-7; d_call: -; clone_size: -; cdr3_nt: TGTGCCAGCAGCACCACTCGTCGGGGAGAAGTCGAGCAGTACTTC; cdr3_aa: CASSTTRRGEVEQYF